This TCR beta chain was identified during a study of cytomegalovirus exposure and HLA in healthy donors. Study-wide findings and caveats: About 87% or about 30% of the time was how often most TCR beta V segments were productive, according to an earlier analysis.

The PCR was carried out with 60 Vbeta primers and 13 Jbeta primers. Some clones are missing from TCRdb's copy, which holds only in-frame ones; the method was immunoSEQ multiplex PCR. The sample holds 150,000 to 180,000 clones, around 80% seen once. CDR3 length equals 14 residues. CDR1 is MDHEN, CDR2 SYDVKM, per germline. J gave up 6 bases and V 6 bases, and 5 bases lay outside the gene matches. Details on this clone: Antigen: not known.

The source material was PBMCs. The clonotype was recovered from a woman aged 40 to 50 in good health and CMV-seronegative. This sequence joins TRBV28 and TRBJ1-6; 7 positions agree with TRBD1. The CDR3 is CASRPDRINSPLHF. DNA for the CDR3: TGTGCCAGCAGGCCGGACAGGATTAATTCACCCCTCCACTTT.